This record concerns one TCR beta chain sequence. Antigen specificity is unknown. Unique molecular identifiers had been added to the TCR beta cDNA libraries. Input amounts of roughly 1 to 10 million T cells were used. These gave around 500,000 cDNA molecules, so each molecule approximated one T cell. TCRdb called the PCR reads again in MiXCR, with one record for every CDR3 protein. The table lists about 430,000 distinct CDR3 sequences, 30% to 45% of them singletons. This sample was taken from a study of post-analysis software for immune sequencing data. CDR3 size: 15 residues. V lost 5 bases and J 8 bases, leaving 21 bases between the germline ends. Germline lookup yields CDR1 MNHEY and CDR2 SVGAGI. General study results and limits: Four or five TRBV segments, TRBV5-6, TRBV5-1 and TRBV20-1 among them, were found more frequent in patients than controls.

The rearrangement uses TRBV6-5 and TRBJ1-1; D is ambiguous. The receptor was isolated from a girl aged 2-10 years with multiple sclerosis. The material sequenced was blood. CDR3 in DNA: TGTGCCAGCAGTACCTTTATGCCGAATATAGAAGAAGCTTTCTTT. The encoded protein is CASSTFMPNIEEAFF.